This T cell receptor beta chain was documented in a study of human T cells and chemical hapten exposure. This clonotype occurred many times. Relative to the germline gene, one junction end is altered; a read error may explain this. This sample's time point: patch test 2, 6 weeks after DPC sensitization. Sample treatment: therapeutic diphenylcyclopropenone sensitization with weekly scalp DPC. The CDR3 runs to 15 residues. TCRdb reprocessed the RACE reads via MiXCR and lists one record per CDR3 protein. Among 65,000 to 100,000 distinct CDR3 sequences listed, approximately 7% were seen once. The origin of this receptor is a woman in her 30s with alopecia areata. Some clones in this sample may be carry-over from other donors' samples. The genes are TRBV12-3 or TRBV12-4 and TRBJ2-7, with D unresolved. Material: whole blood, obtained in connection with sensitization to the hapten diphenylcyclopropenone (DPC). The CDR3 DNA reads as TGTGCCAGCAATTTATCCGGAGCCCTAGGCTACGAGCAGTACTTC. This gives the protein CASNLSGALGYEQYF.